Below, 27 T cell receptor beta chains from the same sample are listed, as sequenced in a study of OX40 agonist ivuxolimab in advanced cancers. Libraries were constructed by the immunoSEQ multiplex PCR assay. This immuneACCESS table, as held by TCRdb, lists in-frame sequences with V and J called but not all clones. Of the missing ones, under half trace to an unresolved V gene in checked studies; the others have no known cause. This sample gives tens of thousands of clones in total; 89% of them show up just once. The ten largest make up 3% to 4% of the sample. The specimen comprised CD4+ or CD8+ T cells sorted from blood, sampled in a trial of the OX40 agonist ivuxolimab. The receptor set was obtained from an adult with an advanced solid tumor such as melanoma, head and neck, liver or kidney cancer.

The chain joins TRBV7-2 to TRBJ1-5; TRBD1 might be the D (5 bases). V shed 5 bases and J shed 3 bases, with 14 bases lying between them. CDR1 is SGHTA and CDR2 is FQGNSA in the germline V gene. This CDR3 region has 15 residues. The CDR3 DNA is TGTGCCAGCAGCCAATGGGACGGCTACAATCAGCCCCAGCATTTT. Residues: CASSQWDGYNQPQHF.

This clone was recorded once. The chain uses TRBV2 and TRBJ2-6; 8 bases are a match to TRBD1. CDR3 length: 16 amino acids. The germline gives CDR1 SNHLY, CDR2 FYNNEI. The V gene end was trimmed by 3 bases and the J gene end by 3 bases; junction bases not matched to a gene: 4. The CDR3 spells CASSDFRGLGANVLTF. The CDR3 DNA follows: TGTGCCAGCAGTGATTTCAGGGGGCTTGGGGCCAACGTCCTGACTTTC.

CDR3 sequence reads: CASSLGQVAADTQYF. The CDR3, as DNA: TGTGCCAGCAGCCTCGGACAGGTGGCGGCAGATACGCAGTATTTT. This chain uses TRBV5-6 with TRBJ2-3, with TRBD1 matching 7 bases. CDR1 is SGHDT and CDR2 is YYEEEE in the germline V gene. V was pared by 4 bases and J by 4 bases, with 9 bases of the junction left unmatched. The CDR3 totals 15 residues.

This CDR3 reads CASSLSLSPYNEQFF. CDR3 DNA: TGTGCCAGCAGTTTATCTCTGTCCCCGTACAATGAGCAGTTCTTC. V gene TRBV27 combines with J gene TRBJ2-1, with D uncertain. The CDR3 runs to 15 residues. Germline CDR1 MNHEY, CDR2 SMNVEV (reference sequence). Trimming removed 0 bases from V and 4 bases from J, with 10 bases in between.

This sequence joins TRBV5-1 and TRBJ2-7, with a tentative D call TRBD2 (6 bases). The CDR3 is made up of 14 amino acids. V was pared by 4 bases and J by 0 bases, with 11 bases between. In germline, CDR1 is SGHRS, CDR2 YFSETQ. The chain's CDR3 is CASSLLATSYEQYF. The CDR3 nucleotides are TGCGCCAGCAGCCTGCTAGCGACCTCCTACGAGCAGTACTTC. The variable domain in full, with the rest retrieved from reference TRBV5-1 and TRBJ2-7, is KAGVTQTPRYLIKTRGQQVTLSCSPISGHRSVSWYQQTPGQGLQFLFEYFSETQRNKGNFPGRFSGRQFSNSRSEMNVSTLELGDSALYLCASSLLATSYEQYFGPGTRLTVT.

CDR3 region: CASSYSNSPRQETQYF. The DNA for the CDR3 is TGTGCCAGCAGTTACTCGAATAGTCCAAGACAAGAGACCCAGTACTTC. The chain couples TRBV6-5 to TRBJ2-5; D unresolved. Trimming shortened V by 0 bases and J by 2 bases, and 13 bases separated the two germline ends. CDR1 is MNHEY, CDR2 SVGAGI, per germline. This CDR3 is 16 amino acids long.

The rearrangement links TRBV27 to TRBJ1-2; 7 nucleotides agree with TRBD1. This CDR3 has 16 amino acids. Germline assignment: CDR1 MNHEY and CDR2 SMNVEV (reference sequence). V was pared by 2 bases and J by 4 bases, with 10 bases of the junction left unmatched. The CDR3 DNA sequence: TGTGCCAGCAGTTTAAACGGCGGGACAGCTATCTATGGCTACACCTTC. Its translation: CASSLNGGTAIYGYTF.

CDR3 DNA: TGTGCCAGCAGCTCCACAAGGGAGCAGTTCTTC. Its translation: CASSSTREQFF. V usage is TRBV21-1 and J usage is TRBJ2-1. TRBV21-1 has pseudogene status. This CDR3 region has 11 residues.

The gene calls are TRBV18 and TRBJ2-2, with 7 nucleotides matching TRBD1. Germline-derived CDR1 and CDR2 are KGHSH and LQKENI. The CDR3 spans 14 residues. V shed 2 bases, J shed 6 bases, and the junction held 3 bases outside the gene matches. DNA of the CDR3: TGTGCCAGCTCACCAGAGGGGACAGCCGGGGAGCTGTTTTTT. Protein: CASSPEGTAGELFF.

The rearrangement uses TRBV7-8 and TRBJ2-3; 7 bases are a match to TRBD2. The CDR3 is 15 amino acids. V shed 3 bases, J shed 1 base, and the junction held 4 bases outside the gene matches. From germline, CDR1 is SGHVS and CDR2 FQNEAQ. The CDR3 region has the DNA TGTGCCAGCAGCTTGACCCTAGCGGGCACAGATACGCAGTATTTT. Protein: CASSLTLAGTDTQYF.

This CDR3 is CASSELGHSNTGELFF. CDR3 bases: TGTGCCAGCAGTGAACTGGGTCACTCGAACACCGGGGAGCTGTTTTTT. The genes are TRBV2 and TRBJ2-2; D gene ambiguous. Germline assignment: CDR1 SNHLY and CDR2 FYNNEI. The germline V and J ends were trimmed by 2 bases and 0 bases, with 10 bases remaining between them. The CDR3 extends over 16 amino acids. Full variable domain (remainder filled in from reference TRBV2 and TRBJ2-2): EPEVTQTPSHQVTQMGQEVILRCVPISNHLYFYWYRQILGQKVEFLVSFYNNEISEKSEIFDDQFSVERPDGSNFTLKIRSTKLEDSAMYFCASSELGHSNTGELFFGEGSRLTVL.

The CDR3 DNA is TGTGCCAGCAGCGAGGGACCTAGCGTAACCTACGAGCAGTACTTC. It specifies CASSEGPSVTYEQYF. V usage is TRBV11-3 and J usage is TRBJ2-7; D possibly corresponds to TRBD2 (6 bases). Germline V gives CDR1 SGHNT, CDR2 YENEEA. The CDR3 is made up of 15 amino acids. V lost 5 bases, J lost 2 bases, and 16 bases lay in between.

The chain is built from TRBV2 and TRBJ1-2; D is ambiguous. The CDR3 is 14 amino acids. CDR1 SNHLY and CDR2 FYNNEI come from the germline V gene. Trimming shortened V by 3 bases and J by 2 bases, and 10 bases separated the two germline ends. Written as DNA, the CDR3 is TGTGCCAGCAGTGACCCGGGAAGGAACTATGGCTACACCTTC. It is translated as CASSDPGRNYGYTF.

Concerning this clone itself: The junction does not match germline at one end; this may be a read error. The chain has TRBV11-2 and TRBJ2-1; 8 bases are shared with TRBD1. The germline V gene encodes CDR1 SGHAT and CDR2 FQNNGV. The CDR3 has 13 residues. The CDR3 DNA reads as TGTGCCAGCAGCGTAGACAGGGGCCATGAGCAGTTCTTC. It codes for CASSVDRGHEQFF.

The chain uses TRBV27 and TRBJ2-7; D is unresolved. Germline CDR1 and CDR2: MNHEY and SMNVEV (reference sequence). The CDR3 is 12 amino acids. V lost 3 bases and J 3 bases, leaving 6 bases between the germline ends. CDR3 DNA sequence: TGTGCCAGCAGTTTCGGAGACTACGAGCAGTACTTC. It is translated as CASSFGDYEQYF.

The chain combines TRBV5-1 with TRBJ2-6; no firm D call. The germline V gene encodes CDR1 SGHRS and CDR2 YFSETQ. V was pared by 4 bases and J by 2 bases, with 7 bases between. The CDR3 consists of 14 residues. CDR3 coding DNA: TGCGCCAGCAGCCCTGTTACTGGGGCCAACGTCCTGACTTTC. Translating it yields CASSPVTGANVLTF.

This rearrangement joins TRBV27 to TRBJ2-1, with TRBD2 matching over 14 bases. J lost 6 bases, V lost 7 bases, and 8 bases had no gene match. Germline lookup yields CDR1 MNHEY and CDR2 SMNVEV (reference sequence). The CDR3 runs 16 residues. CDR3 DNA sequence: TGTGCCAGCAACCTGGGACTAGCGGGAGCCCGCAATGAGCAGTTCTTC. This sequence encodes CASNLGLAGARNEQFF.

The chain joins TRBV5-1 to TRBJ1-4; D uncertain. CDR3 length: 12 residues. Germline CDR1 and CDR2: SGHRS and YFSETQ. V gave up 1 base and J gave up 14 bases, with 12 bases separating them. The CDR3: CASSLIGDGLFF. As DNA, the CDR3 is TGCGCCAGCAGCTTGATCGGTGACGGGCTGTTTTTT.

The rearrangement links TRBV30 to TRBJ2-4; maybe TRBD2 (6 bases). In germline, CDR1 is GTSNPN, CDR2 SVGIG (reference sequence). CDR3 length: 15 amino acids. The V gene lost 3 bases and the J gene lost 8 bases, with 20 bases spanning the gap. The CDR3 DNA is TGTGCCTGGAGCGGTCGGGGGACCCCCAGGGACATTCAGTACTTC. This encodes CAWSGRGTPRDIQYF.

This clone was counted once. This CDR3 is CASSPLSGYEQYF. The CDR3 nucleotides read TGCGCCAGCAGCCCGTTATCGGGCTACGAGCAGTACTTC. The rearrangement joins TRBV5-1 to TRBJ2-7; D remains ambiguous. The CDR3 spans 13 residues. The V and J ends lost 4 bases and 3 bases respectively, with 11 bases between them. Germline assignment: CDR1 SGHRS and CDR2 YFSETQ.

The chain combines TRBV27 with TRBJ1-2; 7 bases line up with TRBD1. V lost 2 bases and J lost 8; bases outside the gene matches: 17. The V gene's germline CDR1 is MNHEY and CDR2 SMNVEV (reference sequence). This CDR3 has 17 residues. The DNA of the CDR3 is TGTGCCAGCAGTTTAGAATCAATTCGGCCGACAGGGCTGGGCTACACCTTC. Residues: CASSLESIRPTGLGYTF.

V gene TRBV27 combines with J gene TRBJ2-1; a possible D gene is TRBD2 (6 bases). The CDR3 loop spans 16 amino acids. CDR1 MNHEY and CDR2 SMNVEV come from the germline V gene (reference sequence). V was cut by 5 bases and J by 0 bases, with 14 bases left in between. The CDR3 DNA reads TGTGCCAGCAGTATTCATGGGCGGGACTCCTACAATGAGCAGTTCTTC. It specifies CASSIHGRDSYNEQFF.

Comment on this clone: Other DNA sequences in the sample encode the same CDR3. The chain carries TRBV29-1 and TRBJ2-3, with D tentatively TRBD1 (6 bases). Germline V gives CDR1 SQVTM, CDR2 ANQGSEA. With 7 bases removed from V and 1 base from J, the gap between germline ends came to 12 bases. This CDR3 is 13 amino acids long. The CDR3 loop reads CSARPGGTDTQYF. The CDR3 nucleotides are TGCAGCGCCAGACCAGGGGGCACAGATACGCAGTATTTT.

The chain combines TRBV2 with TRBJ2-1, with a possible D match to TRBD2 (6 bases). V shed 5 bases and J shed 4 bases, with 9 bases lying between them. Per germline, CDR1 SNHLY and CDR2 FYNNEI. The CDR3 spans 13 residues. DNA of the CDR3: TGTGCCAGCAGTCTGGGGACTTACAATGAGCAGTTCTTC. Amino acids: CASSLGTYNEQFF.

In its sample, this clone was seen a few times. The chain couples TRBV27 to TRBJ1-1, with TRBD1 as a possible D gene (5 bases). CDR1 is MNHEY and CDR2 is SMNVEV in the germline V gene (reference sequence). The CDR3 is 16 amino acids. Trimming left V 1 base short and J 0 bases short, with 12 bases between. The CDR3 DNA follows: TGTGCCAGCAGTTTATTTGCGACAGTAATGAACACTGAAGCTTTCTTT. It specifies CASSLFATVMNTEAFF.

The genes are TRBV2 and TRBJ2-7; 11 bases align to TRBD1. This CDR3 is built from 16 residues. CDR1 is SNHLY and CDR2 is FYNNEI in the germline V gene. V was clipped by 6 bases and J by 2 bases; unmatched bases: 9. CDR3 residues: CASSAEGGQGAYEQYF. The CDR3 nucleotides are TGTGCCAGCAGCGCTGAAGGGGGACAGGGGGCCTACGAGCAGTACTTC.

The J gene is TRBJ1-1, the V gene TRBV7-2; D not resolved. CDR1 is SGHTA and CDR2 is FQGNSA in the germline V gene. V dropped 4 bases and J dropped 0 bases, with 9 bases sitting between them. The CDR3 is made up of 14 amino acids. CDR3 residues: CASSSGSLNTEAFF. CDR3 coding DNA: TGTGCCAGCAGCTCCGGGTCCCTGAACACTGAAGCTTTCTTT.